This entry describes one TCR beta chain. This entry belongs to a study of blood T cell repertoires in COVID-19. Study summary: Some COVID-19 samples were acute and others convalescent; all came from the United States, Italy and Spain. T cells, B-cell-depleted T cells, or PBMCs provided the cDNA or gDNA that served as material.

The authors' processing: For nucleated cells, counts were estimated from reference gene primer amplification. Data came from immunoSEQ multiplex PCR; TCRdb stores just in-frame clones and leaves some out. The V and J calls and clone size were taken over from that table, and D and trimming were inferred from the DNA. The data hold 250,000 to 350,000 clones, with approximately 91% observed a single time. This CDR3 spans 18 amino acids. V shed 5 bases and J shed 0 bases, with 23 bases lying between them. CDR1 and CDR2 (germline): SNHLY, FYNNEI. The chain employs TRBV2 and TRBJ2-7; tentatively, D is TRBD2 (6 bases). The sequenced material came from peripheral blood. This TCR came from a woman aged 35 to 49 who had recovered from COVID-19. Here the CDR3 reads CASSRGSVGGFGSYEQYF. The CDR3 DNA reads as TGTGCCAGCAGTCGTGGGTCCGTAGGAGGGTTTGGCTCCTACGAGCAGTACTTC.